Below, 15 T cell receptor beta chains from the same sample are listed, as sequenced in a study of CD8 T cells in ankylosing spondylitis. TCRdb reprocessed the 5' RACE reads with MiXCR, giving one entry per CDR3 protein. The sample lists 750,000 to 850,000 distinct CDR3 sequences; around 11% were seen once. Study observations and caveats: A TCR beta motif made of several highly homologous variants seemed typical of ankylosing spondylitis blood.

For these TCRs, the target antigens are not known. Sequencing was carried out using blood, either unsorted or a sorted T cell fraction (not recorded which). Source of these receptors: a male donor with ankylosing spondylitis.

The chain combines TRBV6-2 or TRBV6-3 with TRBJ2-7, with D unresolved. From germline, CDR1 is MNHEY and CDR2 SVGEGT. The CDR3 is 13 amino acids. The V and J ends lost 4 bases and 5 bases respectively, with 12 bases between them. CDR3 amino acids: CASSSRRADEQYF. For the CDR3, the DNA is TGTGCCAGCAGTTCCAGACGGGCGGACGAGCAGTACTTC.

The sample holds a few counts of this clonotype. The CDR3 region has the DNA TGTGCCAGCAGCTTCCAGACAGCCGGTACATCCAATGAGCAGTTCTTC. As protein: CASSFQTAGTSNEQFF. The chain links TRBV7-8 to TRBJ2-1, with D possibly TRBD1 on 5 matching bases. Germline loops: CDR1 SGHVS, CDR2 FQNEAQ. The CDR3 covers 16 residues. V dropped 3 bases and J dropped 6 bases, with 18 bases sitting between them.

This chain joins TRBV6-1 and TRBJ2-7; D might be TRBD2 (7 bases). The CDR3 totals 16 residues. Germline V gene lookup returns CDR1 MNHNS and CDR2 SASEGT. Trimming left V 5 bases short and J 2 bases short, with 19 bases between. The DNA of the CDR3 is TGTGCCAGCAGTCCTAGTCGGGGGGCGAATCCCTACGAGCAGTACTTC. It translates to CASSPSRGANPYEQYF.

This clonotype has just a few counts. This chain links TRBV7-2 with TRBJ2-3; 8 positions agree with TRBD1. V shed 2 bases, J shed 5 bases, and the junction held 3 bases outside the gene matches. Germline V gives CDR1 SGHTA, CDR2 FQGNSA. The CDR3 is 14 residues long. The CDR3 region has the DNA TGTGCCAGCAGCTTACAGGGGGCGCAAGATACGCAGTATTTT. Protein product: CASSLQGAQDTQYF. Looking up the rest from reference TRBV7-2 and TRBJ2-3 gives the full variable domain: GAGVSQSPSNKVTEKGKDVELRCDPISGHTALYWYRQSLGQGLEFLIYFQGNSAPDKSGLPSDRFSAERTGGSVSTLTIQRTQQEDSAVYLCASSLQGAQDTQYFGPGTRLTVL.

In this sample, this clonotype turned up many times. This chain connects TRBV20-1 to TRBJ1-5; tentative D call: TRBD1 (5 bases). Trimming stripped 1 base from V and 0 bases from J, with 7 bases between. CDR1 and CDR2 from the germline V gene are DFQATT and SNEGSKA (reference sequence). The CDR3 spans 14 residues. In DNA, the CDR3 is TGCAGTGCTAGAGGACAGTATAGCAATCAGCCCCAGCATTTT. It yields the protein CSARGQYSNQPQHF.

This clonotype appeared a few times. This chain uses TRBV11-3 with TRBJ2-2; the D is unclear. Germline V lookup: CDR1 SGHNT, CDR2 YENEEA. Deletions cut 4 bases from V and 4 bases from J, with 10 bases between. This CDR3 has 14 residues. This chain's CDR3 is CASSSKGSTGELFF. As DNA, the CDR3 is TGTGCCAGCAGCTCCAAAGGTTCCACCGGGGAGCTGTTTTTT.

This rearrangement joins TRBV7-2 to TRBJ2-5, with D tentatively TRBD2 (6 bases). Germline CDR1 is SGHTA and CDR2 is FQGNSA. V was clipped by 1 base and J by 5 bases, with 14 bases between them. The CDR3 is made up of 15 amino acids. This CDR3 reads CASSLVASVYETQYF. In DNA form, the CDR3 reads TGTGCCAGCAGCTTAGTGGCTAGCGTATACGAGACCCAGTACTTC.

This clonotype has a handful of counts. A read error may produce the germline difference seen at one junction end. The chain is built from TRBV2 and TRBJ1-6, with TRBD1 matching over 7 bases. The CDR3 runs 12 residues. The V gene's germline CDR1 is SNHLY and CDR2 FYNNEI. The CDR3 sequence: CASTQGNSPLHF. The CDR3 bases are TGTGCAAGCACACAGGGGAATTCACCCCTCCACTTT.

V gene TRBV5-1 combines with J gene TRBJ1-2; maybe TRBD1 (5 bases). V lost 3 bases to trimming and J lost 8 bases, with 17 bases between them. The CDR3 totals 14 residues. Per the germline V gene, CDR1 is SGHRS and CDR2 is YFSETQ. CDR3 in amino acids: CASSSSRDATGYTF. In DNA form, the CDR3 reads TGCGCCAGCAGCTCCTCCAGGGACGCCACGGGCTACACCTTC.

The table lists this clonotype with many counts. This CDR3 reads CASSHRQGIYEQYF. CDR3 sequence (DNA): TGTGCCAGCAGCCATCGACAGGGAATCTACGAGCAGTACTTC. This sequence joins TRBV7-2 and TRBJ2-7; 7 bases agree with TRBD1. This CDR3 is built from 14 residues. The ends lost 5 bases at V and 3 bases at J; junction bases unmatched: 7. Per the germline V gene, CDR1 is SGHTA and CDR2 is FQGNSA.

This clonotype was picked up a small number of times. The chain uses TRBV6-1 and TRBJ2-7; no reliable D call. The CDR3 covers 14 residues. The germline V gene has CDR1 MNHNS and CDR2 SASEGT. V lost 5 bases, J lost 0 bases, and 11 bases lay in between. CDR3 in amino acids: CASSKGPSSYEQYF. DNA of the CDR3: TGTGCCAGCAGTAAAGGCCCCTCCTCCTACGAGCAGTACTTC.

As concerns this clonotype: The germline gene is not matched at one end of the junction; a read error may be the cause. The chain combines TRBV9 with TRBJ2-1; TRBD2 aligns across 10 bases. The CDR3 is 12 residues long. Germline V gene data show CDR1 as SGDLS and CDR2 as YYNGEE. This CDR3 is CASSAPGLAIIF. CDR3 sequence (DNA): TGTGCCAGCAGCGCACCGGGACTAGCGATAATCTTC.

This clonotype was picked up one time. V and J are TRBV28 and TRBJ2-1, with TRBD1 matching over 8 bases. V lost 8 bases, J lost 4 bases, and 13 bases stayed unmatched. The CDR3 spans 16 residues. Germline-derived CDR1 and CDR2 are MDHEN and SYDVKM. CDR3 residues: CASSLYRDRSYNEQFF. The CDR3 DNA follows: TGTGCCAGCTCCCTTTACCGGGACAGGTCTTACAATGAGCAGTTCTTC.

Worth noting for this clonotype: This CDR3 fails to terminate in the conserved phenylalanine or tryptophan, so it likely reflects a read error. It is unclear where the CDR3 begins or ends on the DNA, so no DNA is shown, and the CDR3 is as TCRdb lists it. V gene TRBV9 combines with J gene TRBJ1-5; TRBD1, the D gene given by the table, was not confirmed from the DNA. Germline loops: CDR1 SGDLS, CDR2 YYNGEE. The CDR3 spans 12 amino acids, including both terminal residues. CDR3 loop: CASSVGGTPRYV.

This chain uses TRBV24-1 with TRBJ2-1; possible D gene TRBD2, 6 bases. Trimming stripped 0 bases from V and 5 bases from J, with 16 bases between. Per the germline V gene, CDR1 is KGHDR and CDR2 is SFDVKD. This CDR3 region has 17 residues. The CDR3 spells CATSDLGAGRTNNEQFF. The CDR3 DNA follows: TGTGCCACCAGTGATTTGGGGGCGGGAAGGACGAACAATGAGCAGTTCTTC.